This T cell receptor (delta chain) comes out of a study of DNA immune sequencing with unique molecular identifiers. On the study more broadly: γδ T cells were magnetically enriched from buffy coats; genomic DNA was sequenced. γδ T cells were sorted from PBMC by fluorescence-activated cell sorting.

This clone came up a few times. Its antigen is undetermined. Since a far larger clone is one base different, this is likely a read error. Points from the study as a whole: TRDV2 paired with TRDJ1 was the most common TRD rearrangement among healthy donor clonotypes.

CDR1 and CDR2 from the germline V gene are GEAIGNYY and EKD. The CDR3 loop spans 20 amino acids. V was pared by 0 bases and J by 3 bases, with 7 bases of the junction left unmatched. Genomic DNA underwent 32-plex PCR targeting all 8 TRDV and 4 TRDJ genes. Adapter PCR followed 3 to 4 barcoding PCR cycles that attached a 12-nucleotide UMI. TCRdb called clones from the multiplex PCR reads again using CATT. This table holds 2,300 or so delta-chain clones, roughly 8.4% found once. This TCR was recovered from a human donor in good health. This rearrangement joins TRDV2 to TRDJ3, with 13 positions matching TRDD3. The sample was gamma-delta T cells enriched from blood buffy coat, or unenriched PBMCs (not recorded which). CDR3 residues: CACDTILLGDTNWDTRQMFF. In DNA, the CDR3 is TGTGCCTGTGACACCATACTACTGGGGGATACGAACTGGGACACCCGACAGATGTTTTTC.